Below are 8 T cell receptor beta chains sequenced from a single sample in a study of shared clonotypes between healthy human individuals. Using immunoSEQ multiplex PCR, the repertoire was profiled, and TCRdb retains in-frame clones only, with some absent. There are about 2.3 million clones in the sample; 80% to 95% occur only once, and under 0.45% lies in the top ten. The sequenced sample was naive CD4+ T cells from PBMCs. The subset is: CD45RA+ positively selected. These receptors originate from a man younger than 35 in good health. Some clones in this sample may be carry-over from other donors' samples.

The J gene is TRBJ1-1, the V gene TRBV5-1; D gene unclear. V shed 4 bases and J shed 3 bases, with 16 bases lying between them. The CDR3 sequence is 15 residues long. Germline V gene lookup returns CDR1 SGHRS and CDR2 YFSETQ. The CDR3 is CASSVDGWEDTEAFF. CDR3 nucleotide sequence: TGCGCCAGCAGCGTTGACGGTTGGGAGGACACTGAAGCTTTCTTT.

CDR3 sequence reads: CASSLDSAPSEQFF. Written as DNA, the CDR3 is TGTGCCAGCAGCTTGGACTCGGCCCCCAGCGAGCAGTTCTTC. The rearrangement links TRBV7-7 to TRBJ2-1, with D possibly being TRBD2 (5 bases). The CDR3 has 14 residues. V was clipped by 3 bases and J by 10 bases, with 16 bases between them. The germline V gene has CDR1 SSHAT and CDR2 FNYEAQ (reference sequence).

The chain carries TRBV5-1 and TRBJ2-3, with TRBD1 matching 9 bases. The CDR3 spans 16 residues. J lost 3 bases, V lost 3 bases, and 8 bases had no gene match. Germline-derived CDR1 and CDR2 are SGHRS and YFSETQ. Here the CDR3 DNA reads TGCGCCAGCAGCTCGACCGGGACAGGGACGACAGATACGCAGTATTTT. It translates to CASSSTGTGTTDTQYF.

The CDR3 loop is CASSHPRTSANTGELFF. The CDR3 DNA reads TGTGCCAGCAGCCACCCCCGGACTAGCGCGAACACCGGGGAGCTGTTTTTT. This rearrangement joins TRBV9 to TRBJ2-2; 9 nucleotides match TRBD2. This CDR3 comprises 17 residues. V lost 4 bases to trimming and J lost 0 bases; unmatched junction nucleotides: 7. Germline V gene sequence: CDR1 SGDLS, CDR2 YYNGEE.

This clone is a singleton in its sample. Distinct nucleotide sequences in the sample also encode this CDR3. The gene calls are TRBV7-2 and TRBJ1-1; unclear D gene. The CDR3 has 12 residues. The germline V gene encodes CDR1 SGHTA and CDR2 FQGNSA. The V end lost 2 bases, the J end lost 5 bases, and 6 bases lay between the germline ends. The CDR3 DNA follows: TGTGCCAGCAGCTTACTAGGAACTGAAGCTTTCTTT. As protein: CASSLLGTEAFF.

This clone showed up just a few times. At the DNA level, this CDR3 is encoded by other sequences in the same sample as well. The gene calls are TRBV7-9 and TRBJ1-2; D uncertain. V was cut by 4 bases and J by 4 bases, with 4 bases left in between. This CDR3 has 11 amino acids. CDR1 and CDR2 from the germline V gene are SEHNR and FQNEAQ (reference sequence). The CDR3 sequence: CASSSGYGYTF. The CDR3 DNA sequence: TGTGCCAGCAGCTCCGGCTATGGCTACACCTTC. Using reference TRBV7-9 and TRBJ1-2 for the parts outside the CDR3, the full variable domain is DTGVSQNPRHKITKRGQNVTFRCDPISEHNRLYWYRQTLGQGPEFLTYFQNEAQLEKSRLLSDRFSAERPKGSFSTLEIQRTEQGDSAMYLCASSSGYGYTFGSGTRLTVV.

The table lists this clone with a count of one. The chain has TRBV4-1 and TRBJ2-2; D gene uncertain. The length of the CDR3 is 15 residues. Deletions cut 4 bases from V and 3 bases from J, with 12 bases between. Germline CDR1 and CDR2: MGHRA and YSYEKL. The CDR3 DNA reads TGCGCCAGCAGCCTCCGATCCCGCGACACCGGGGAGCTGTTTTTT. It encodes CASSLRSRDTGELFF.

This clone was detected only once. The chain couples TRBV28 to TRBJ1-5; D might be TRBD1 (5 bases). The CDR3 length is 16 residues. The germline gives CDR1 MDHEN, CDR2 SYDVKM. V dropped 2 bases and J dropped 0 bases, with 11 bases sitting between them. CDR3 protein: CASSLRLRGSNQPQHF. The CDR3 DNA reads as TGTGCCAGCAGTTTAAGACTTAGGGGTAGCAATCAGCCCCAGCATTTT.